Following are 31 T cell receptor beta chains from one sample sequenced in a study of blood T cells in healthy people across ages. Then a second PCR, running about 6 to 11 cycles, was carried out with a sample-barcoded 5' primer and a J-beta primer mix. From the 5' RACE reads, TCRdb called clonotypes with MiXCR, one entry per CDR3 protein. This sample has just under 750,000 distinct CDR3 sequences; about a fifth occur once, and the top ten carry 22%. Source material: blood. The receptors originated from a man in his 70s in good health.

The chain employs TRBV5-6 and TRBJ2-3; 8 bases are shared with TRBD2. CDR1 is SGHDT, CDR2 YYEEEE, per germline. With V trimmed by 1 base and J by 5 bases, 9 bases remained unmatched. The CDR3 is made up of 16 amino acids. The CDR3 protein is CASSLIGLASGDTQYF. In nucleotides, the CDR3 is TGTGCCAGCAGCTTGATCGGACTAGCTAGCGGAGATACGCAGTATTTT.

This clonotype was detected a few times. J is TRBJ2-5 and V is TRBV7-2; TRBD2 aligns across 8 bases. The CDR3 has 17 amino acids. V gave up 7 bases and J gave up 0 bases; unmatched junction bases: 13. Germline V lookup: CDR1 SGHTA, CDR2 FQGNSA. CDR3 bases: TGTGCCAGCATCCCCTGGGGGTCACTAGCGGACCAAGAGACCCAGTACTTC. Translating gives CASIPWGSLADQETQYF.

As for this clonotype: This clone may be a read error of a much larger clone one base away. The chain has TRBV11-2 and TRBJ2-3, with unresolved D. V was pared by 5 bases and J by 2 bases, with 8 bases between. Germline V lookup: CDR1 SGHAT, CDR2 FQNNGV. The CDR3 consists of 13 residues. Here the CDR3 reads CASSPYTTDTQYF. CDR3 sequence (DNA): TGTGCCAGCAGCCCCTACACCACAGATACGCAGTATTTT.

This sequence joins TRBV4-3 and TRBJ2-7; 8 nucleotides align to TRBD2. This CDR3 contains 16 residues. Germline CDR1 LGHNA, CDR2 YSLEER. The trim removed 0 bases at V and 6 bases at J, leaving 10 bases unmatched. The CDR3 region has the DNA TGCGCCAGCAGCCAAGACCCCAGCGGGAGTCGGAGCGAGCAGTACTTC. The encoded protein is CASSQDPSGSRSEQYF.

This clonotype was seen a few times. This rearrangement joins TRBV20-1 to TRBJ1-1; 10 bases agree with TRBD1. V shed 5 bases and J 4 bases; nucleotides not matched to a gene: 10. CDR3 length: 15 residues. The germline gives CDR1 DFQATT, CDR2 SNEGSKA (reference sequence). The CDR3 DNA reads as TGCAGTGCTCCGGGACAGGGGTCTCTTCTCACTGAAGCTTTCTTT. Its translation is CSAPGQGSLLTEAFF.

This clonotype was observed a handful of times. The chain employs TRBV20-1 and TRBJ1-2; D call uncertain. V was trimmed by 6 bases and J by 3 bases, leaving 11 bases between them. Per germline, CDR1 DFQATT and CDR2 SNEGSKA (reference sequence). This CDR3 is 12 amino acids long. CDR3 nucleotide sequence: TGCAGTGCCATTTCCACAGACTATGGCTACACCTTC. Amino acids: CSAISTDYGYTF.

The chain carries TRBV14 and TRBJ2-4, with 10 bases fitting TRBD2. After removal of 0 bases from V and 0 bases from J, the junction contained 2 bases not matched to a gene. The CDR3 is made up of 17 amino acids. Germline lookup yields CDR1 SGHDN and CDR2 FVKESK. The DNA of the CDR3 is TGTGCCAGCAGCCAAGAGACTAGCGGGCTAGCCAAAAACATTCAGTACTTC. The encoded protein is CASSQETSGLAKNIQYF.

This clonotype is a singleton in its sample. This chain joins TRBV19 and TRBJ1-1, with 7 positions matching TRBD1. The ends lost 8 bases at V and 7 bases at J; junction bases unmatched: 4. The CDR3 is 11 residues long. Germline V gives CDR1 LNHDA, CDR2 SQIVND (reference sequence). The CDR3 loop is CASGGQVEAFF. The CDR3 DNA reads TGTGCCAGTGGAGGACAGGTTGAAGCTTTCTTT.

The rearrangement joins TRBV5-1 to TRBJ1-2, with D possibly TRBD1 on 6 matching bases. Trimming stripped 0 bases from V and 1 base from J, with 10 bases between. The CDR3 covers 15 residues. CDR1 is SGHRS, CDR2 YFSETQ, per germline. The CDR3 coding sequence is TGCGCCAGCAGCTTGGGCGGACAGAATAACTATGGCTACACCTTC. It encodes CASSLGGQNNYGYTF.

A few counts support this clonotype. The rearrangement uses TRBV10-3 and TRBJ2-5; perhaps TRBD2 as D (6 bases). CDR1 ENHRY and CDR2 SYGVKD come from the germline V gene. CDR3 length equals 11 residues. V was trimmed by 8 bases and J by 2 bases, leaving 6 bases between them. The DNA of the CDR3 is TGTGCCATCGGAGGGCAAGAGACCCAGTACTTC. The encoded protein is CAIGGQETQYF.

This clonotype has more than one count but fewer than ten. DNA of the CDR3: TGTGCCAGCAGTTCCAATAGCGGAGTTGAGACAGATACGCAGTATTTT. Amino acids: CASSSNSGVETDTQYF. V is TRBV6-7 and J is TRBJ2-3, with D possibly matching TRBD2 (6 bases). TRBV6-7 is assigned to the ORF class and has an uncertain function. V was shortened by 4 bases and J by 3 bases, with 17 bases between the two germline ends. This CDR3 has 16 residues.

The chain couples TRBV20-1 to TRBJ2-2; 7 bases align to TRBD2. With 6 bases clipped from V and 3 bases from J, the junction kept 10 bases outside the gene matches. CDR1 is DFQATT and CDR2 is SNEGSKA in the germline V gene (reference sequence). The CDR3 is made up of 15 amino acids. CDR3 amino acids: CSAQTWTRDTGELFF. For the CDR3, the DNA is TGCAGTGCCCAAACTTGGACTAGGGACACCGGGGAGCTGTTTTTT.

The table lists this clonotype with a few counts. In nucleotides, the CDR3 is TGCGCCAGCAGTGAGGCGCCAGGGACCCAAGAGACCCAGTACTTC. Translating it yields CASSEAPGTQETQYF. V and J are TRBV10-1 and TRBJ2-5, with D possibly being TRBD1 or TRBD2 (5 bases each). CDR1 is WNHNN, CDR2 SYGVQD, per germline (reference sequence). The CDR3 loop spans 15 amino acids. The V gene lost 2 bases and the J gene lost 1 base, with 11 bases spanning the gap.

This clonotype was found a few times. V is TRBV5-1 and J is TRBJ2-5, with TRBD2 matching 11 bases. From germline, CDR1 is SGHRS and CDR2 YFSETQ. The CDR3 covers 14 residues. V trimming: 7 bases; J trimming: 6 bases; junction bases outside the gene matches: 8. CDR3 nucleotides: TGCGCCAGCCGTCAGACTAGCGGGGCTCAGACCCAGTACTTC. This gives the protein CASRQTSGAQTQYF.

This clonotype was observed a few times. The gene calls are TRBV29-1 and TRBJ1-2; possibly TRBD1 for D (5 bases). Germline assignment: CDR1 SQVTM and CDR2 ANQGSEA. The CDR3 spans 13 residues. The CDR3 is CGANEGDAYGYTF. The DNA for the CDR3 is TGCGGCGCCAACGAAGGGGATGCCTATGGCTACACCTTC.

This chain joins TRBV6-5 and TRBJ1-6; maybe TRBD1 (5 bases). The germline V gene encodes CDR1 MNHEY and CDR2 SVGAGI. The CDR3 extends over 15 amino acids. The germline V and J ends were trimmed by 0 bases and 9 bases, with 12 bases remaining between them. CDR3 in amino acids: CASSYSQGRVSPLHF. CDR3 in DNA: TGTGCCAGCAGTTACTCCCAGGGAAGGGTTTCACCCCTCCACTTT.

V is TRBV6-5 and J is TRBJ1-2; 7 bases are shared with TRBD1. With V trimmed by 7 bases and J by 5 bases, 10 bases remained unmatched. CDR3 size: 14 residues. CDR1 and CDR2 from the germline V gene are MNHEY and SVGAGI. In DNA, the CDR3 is TGTGCCAGCACCCCAAAGCCCAGGGGGTATGGCTACACCTTC. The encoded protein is CASTPKPRGYGYTF.

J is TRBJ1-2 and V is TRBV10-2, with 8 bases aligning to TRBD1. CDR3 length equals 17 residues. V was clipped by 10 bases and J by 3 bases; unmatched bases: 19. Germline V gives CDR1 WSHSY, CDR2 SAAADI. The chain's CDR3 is CATIPFTPGTGDYGYTF. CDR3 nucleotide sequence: TGCGCCACCATACCGTTCACCCCCGGGACAGGAGACTATGGCTACACCTTC.

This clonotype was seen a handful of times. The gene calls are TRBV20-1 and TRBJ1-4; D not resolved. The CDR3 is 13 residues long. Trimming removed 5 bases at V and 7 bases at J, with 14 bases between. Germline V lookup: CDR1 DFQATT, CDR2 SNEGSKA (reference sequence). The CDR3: CSAGPPPAEKLFF. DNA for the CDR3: TGCAGTGCTGGTCCCCCGCCCGCTGAAAAACTGTTTTTT.

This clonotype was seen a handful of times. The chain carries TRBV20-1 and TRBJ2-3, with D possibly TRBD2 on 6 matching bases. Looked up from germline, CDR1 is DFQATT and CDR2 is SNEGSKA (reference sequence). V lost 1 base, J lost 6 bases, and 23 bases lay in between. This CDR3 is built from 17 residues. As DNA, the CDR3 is TGCAGTGCTAGAGGGGGCCCAATCGGAGGGGATGGGGATACGCAGTATTTT. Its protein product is CSARGGPIGGDGDTQYF.

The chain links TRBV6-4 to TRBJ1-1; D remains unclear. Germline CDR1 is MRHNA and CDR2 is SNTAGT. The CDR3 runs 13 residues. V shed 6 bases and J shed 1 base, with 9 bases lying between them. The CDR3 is CASSPEENTEAFF. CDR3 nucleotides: TGTGCCAGCAGCCCCGAAGAGAACACTGAAGCTTTCTTT.

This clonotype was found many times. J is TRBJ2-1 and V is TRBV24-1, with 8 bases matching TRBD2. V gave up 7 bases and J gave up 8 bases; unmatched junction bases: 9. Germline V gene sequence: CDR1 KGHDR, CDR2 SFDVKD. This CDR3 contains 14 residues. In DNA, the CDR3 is TGTGCCACCAGCGATACGGGACTAGTCCATGAGCAGTTCTTC. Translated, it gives CATSDTGLVHEQFF.

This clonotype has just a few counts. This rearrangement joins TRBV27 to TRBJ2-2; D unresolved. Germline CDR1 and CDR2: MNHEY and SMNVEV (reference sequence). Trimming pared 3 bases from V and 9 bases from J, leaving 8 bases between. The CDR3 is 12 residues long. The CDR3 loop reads CASSLDYRELFF. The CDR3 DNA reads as TGTGCCAGCAGTTTGGATTACCGGGAGCTGTTTTTT.

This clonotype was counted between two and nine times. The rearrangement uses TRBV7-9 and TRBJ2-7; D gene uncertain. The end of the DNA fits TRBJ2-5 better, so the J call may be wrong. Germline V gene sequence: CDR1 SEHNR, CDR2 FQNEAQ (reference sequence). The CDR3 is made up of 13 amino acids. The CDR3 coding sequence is TGTGCCAGCAGCTATCGGCCGCCAGAGACCCAGTACTTC. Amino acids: CASSYRPPETQYF.

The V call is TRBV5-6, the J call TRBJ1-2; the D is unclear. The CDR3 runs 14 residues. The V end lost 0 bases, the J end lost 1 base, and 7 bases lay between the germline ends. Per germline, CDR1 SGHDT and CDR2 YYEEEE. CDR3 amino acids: CASSLVPNNYGYTF. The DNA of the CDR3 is TGTGCCAGCAGCTTGGTTCCCAATAACTATGGCTACACCTTC. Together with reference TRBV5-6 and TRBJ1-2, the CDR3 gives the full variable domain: DAGVTQSPTHLIKTRGQQVTLRCSPKSGHDTVSWYQQALGQGPQFIFQYYEEEERQRGNFPDRFSGHQFPNYSSELNVNALLLGDSALYLCASSLVPNNYGYTFGSGTRLTVV.

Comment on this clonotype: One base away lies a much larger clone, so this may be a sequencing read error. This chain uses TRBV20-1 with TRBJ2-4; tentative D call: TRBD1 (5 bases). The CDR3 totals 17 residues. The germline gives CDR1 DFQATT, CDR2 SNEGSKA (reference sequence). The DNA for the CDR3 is TGCAGTGTTAGAGGAACAGGACCCGAGAGTGCCAAAAACATTCAGTACTTC. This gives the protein CSVRGTGPESAKNIQYF.

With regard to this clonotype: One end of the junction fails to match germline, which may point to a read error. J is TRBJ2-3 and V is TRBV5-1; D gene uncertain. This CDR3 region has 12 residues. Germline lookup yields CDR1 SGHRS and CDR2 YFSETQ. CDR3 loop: CACSLTTDTQYF. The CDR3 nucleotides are TGCGCCTGCAGCTTGACCACAGATACGCAGTATTTT.

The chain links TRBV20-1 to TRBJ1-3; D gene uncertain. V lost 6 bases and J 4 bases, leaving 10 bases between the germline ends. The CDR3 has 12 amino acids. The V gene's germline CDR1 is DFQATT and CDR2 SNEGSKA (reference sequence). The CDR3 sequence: CSAGPTGNTIYF. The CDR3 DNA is TGCAGTGCCGGCCCTACCGGAAACACCATATATTTT.

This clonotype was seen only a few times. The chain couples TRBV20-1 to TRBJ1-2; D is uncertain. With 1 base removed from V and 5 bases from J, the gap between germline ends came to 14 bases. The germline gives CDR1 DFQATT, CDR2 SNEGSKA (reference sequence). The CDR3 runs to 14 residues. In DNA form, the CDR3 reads TGCAGTGCTAGAGTCGCAGGTGGAAGATATGGCTACACCTTC. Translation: CSARVAGGRYGYTF.

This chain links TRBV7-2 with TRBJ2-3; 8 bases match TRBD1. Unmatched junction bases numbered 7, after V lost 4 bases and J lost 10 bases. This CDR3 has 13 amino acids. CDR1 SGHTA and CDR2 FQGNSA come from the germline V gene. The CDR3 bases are TGTGCCAGCAGCTCTGGACAGACAGGGGCGCAGTATTTT. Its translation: CASSSGQTGAQYF.

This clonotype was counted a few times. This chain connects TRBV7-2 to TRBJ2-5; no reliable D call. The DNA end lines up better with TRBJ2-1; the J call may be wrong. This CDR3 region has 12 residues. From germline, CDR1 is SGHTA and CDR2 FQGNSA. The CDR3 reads CASSLVNGEQFF. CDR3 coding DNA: TGTGCCAGCAGCTTAGTAAACGGCGAGCAGTTCTTC.